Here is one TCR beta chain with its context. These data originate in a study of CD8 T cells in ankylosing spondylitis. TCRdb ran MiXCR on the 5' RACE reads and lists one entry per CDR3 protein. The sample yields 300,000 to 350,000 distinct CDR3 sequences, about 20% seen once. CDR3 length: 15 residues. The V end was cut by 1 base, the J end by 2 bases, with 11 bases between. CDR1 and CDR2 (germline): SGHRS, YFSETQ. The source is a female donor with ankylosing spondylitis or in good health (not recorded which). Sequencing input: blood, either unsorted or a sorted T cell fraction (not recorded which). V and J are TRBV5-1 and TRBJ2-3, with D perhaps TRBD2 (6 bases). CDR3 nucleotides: TGCGCCAGCAGCTTGATCGGGGACTCCACAGATACGCAGTATTTT. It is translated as CASSLIGDSTDTQYF.